Listed below are T cell receptor beta chains from one sample, sequenced in a study of shared clonotypes between healthy human individuals. This table comes from immunoSEQ multiplex PCR, and its TCRdb copy is limited to in-frame clones, with some not included. This table holds more than 2 million clones, about 94% found once. Sequencing used naive CD8+ T cells sorted from blood. These TCRs come from a man aged 18 to 30 in good health. CDR3s include the opening cysteine and the closing phenylalanine or tryptophan. A D gene is named only where the DNA matches it firmly. Clone size appears in some rows only: once, few, many, or a class for an expanded clone.

CDR3 DNA	CDR3 protein	V gene	J gene	clone size	D gene
TGTGCCAGCAGCTTACTAGTAGGTGAGCAGTACTTC	CASSLLVGEQYF	TRBV13	TRBJ2-7	NA	NA
TGTGCCAGCAGCTTGGTGAACTCCTACGAGCAGTACTTC	CASSLVNSYEQYF	TRBV13	TRBJ2-7	once	NA
TGTGCCAGCAGCCAGGGACCCACACGCACTGAAGCTTTCTTT	CASSQGPTRTEAFF	TRBV6-5	TRBJ1-1	few	NA
TGTGCCAGCAGTCCCCAGGGGGTGAACACTGAAGCTTTCTTT	CASSPQGVNTEAFF	TRBV27	TRBJ1-1	NA	TRBD1
TGTGCCAGCAGCAAAATTAGGCAGGGGTTATCGGGCTCCTATAATTCACCCCTCCACTTT	CASSKIRQGLSGSYNSPLHF	TRBV21-1	TRBJ1-6	NA	NA
TGCGCCAGCAGTGATCCCGACAGGGGGTTGGAGACCCAGTACTTC	CASSDPDRGLETQYF	TRBV10-1	TRBJ2-5	NA	TRBD1
TGTGCCAGCAGCTTCGGGACTAGCGGGTACAATGAGCAGTTCTTC	CASSFGTSGYNEQFF	TRBV11-2	TRBJ2-1	NA	TRBD2
TGTGCCACCCCACCCCGCGGGAGGCATGAAGATACGCAGTATTTT	CATPPRGRHEDTQYF	TRBV7-9	TRBJ2-3	NA	TRBD2
TGTGCCAGTAGTTGGCAGACCTACAATGAGCAGTTCTTC	CASSWQTYNEQFF	TRBV19	TRBJ2-1	NA	NA
TGTGCCAGCAGTCCTCTGGGGACGCGGGAGACCCAGTACTTC	CASSPLGTRETQYF	TRBV27	TRBJ2-5	NA	NA
TGCGCCAGCAGCCAAGATGAGCGGCCGGACCGAGGGGAGCAGTTCTTC	CASSQDERPDRGEQFF	TRBV4-1	TRBJ2-1	NA	NA
TGTGCCATCAGTGAGGGCTGGCAAGAGACCCAGTACTTC	CAISEGWQETQYF	TRBV10-3	TRBJ2-5	NA	NA
TGTGCCAGCAGTCCTATTCTTCAAAATGAAAAACTGTTTTTT	CASSPILQNEKLFF	TRBV27	TRBJ1-4	NA	NA
TGTGCCCATAATCCAGGAGGGGAAACTGAAGCTTTCTTT	CAHNPGGETEAFF	TRBV6-6	TRBJ1-1	NA	NA
TGTGCCAGCAGCTTGAGGAGCAGCTCCTACGAGCAGTACTTC	CASSLRSSSYEQYF	TRBV5-6	TRBJ2-7	NA	NA
TGTGCCAGCAGCTCCTCCCAAGAGACCCAGTACTTC	CASSSSQETQYF	TRBV7-3	TRBJ2-5	few	NA
TGTGCCAGCAGTGTAGGAGGGACAGATAACGAGCAGTACTTC	CASSVGGTDNEQYF	TRBV28	TRBJ2-7	NA	NA
TGTGCCATCGGAGAGAACTATGGCTACACCTTC	CAIGENYGYTF	TRBV10-3	TRBJ1-2	NA	NA
TGTGCCAGCAGCCTCGGACAGGGGTTCACTGAAGCTTTCTTT	CASSLGQGFTEAFF	TRBV7-9	TRBJ1-1	NA	TRBD1
TGTGCCAGCAGTCCCTGGGCGGGGGCCGCCACTGAAGCTTTCTTT	CASSPWAGAATEAFF	TRBV6-1	TRBJ1-1	NA	NA
TGTGCCAGCAGCCCGGGACAGGGACATGGCTACACCTTC	CASSPGQGHGYTF	TRBV9	TRBJ1-2	NA	TRBD1
TGTGCCAGCAGCCCTCGGACAGCCTTCGGCAGCACTGAAGCTTTCTTT	CASSPRTAFGSTEAFF	TRBV9	TRBJ1-1	NA	NA
TGTGCCAGCAGTTTAACAGGGGGGAGCTATGGCTACACCTTC	CASSLTGGSYGYTF	TRBV28	TRBJ1-2	NA	TRBD1
TGTGCCAGCAGCTACCGACCGGGACTAGCGGGGGCTGACCAAGAGACCCAGTACTTC	CASSYRPGLAGADQETQYF	TRBV7-6	TRBJ2-5	once	TRBD2
TGCGCCAGCAGTCAATCGGTCCGACAGGGGCGCGGGTTCCCCCAAAGGGAGCAGTACTTC	CASSQSVRQGRGFPQREQYF	TRBV23-1	TRBJ2-7	once	TRBD1
TGTGCCAGCAGTTTAAACCGGGACTCCAATTACTACGAGCAGTACTTC	CASSLNRDSNYYEQYF	TRBV28	TRBJ2-7	NA	NA
TGTGCCACCAGCACACAAACAGGGTTTAATGAAAAACTGTTTTTT	CATSTQTGFNEKLFF	TRBV15	TRBJ1-4	once	NA
TGTGCCAGCAGCTTGTGGAACACTGAAGCTTTCTTT	CASSLWNTEAFF	TRBV5-5	TRBJ1-1	few	NA
TGTGCCAGCAGTTTGCAGGGGGCCGCAGATACGCAGTATTTT	CASSLQGAADTQYF	TRBV27	TRBJ2-3	NA	TRBD1
TGTGCCAGCAGTCCTCCTAGGACAGGGGGCACAGATACGCAGTATTTT	CASSPPRTGGTDTQYF	TRBV28	TRBJ2-3	once	TRBD1
TGTGCCAGCGGGGGGGTAGGTCAAGGCTTCGACGAGCAGTACTTC	CASGGVGQGFDEQYF	TRBV7-9	TRBJ2-7	NA	TRBD2
TGTGCCAGTAGTGCAGGACAGGGTACCACTGAAGCTTTCTTT	CASSAGQGTTEAFF	TRBV19	TRBJ1-1	NA	TRBD1
TGTGCCTGGAGCCTAGCCCCAAGCACAGATACGCAGTATTTT	CAWSLAPSTDTQYF	TRBV30	TRBJ2-3	NA	NA
TGTGCCAGCAGTTACGTCGAGGGATTGAACACTGAAGCTTTCTTT	CASSYVEGLNTEAFF	TRBV6-5	TRBJ1-1	NA	NA
TGTGCCAGCGGATCTAATCTTGAAGCTTTCTTT	CASGSNLEAFF	TRBV6-5	TRBJ1-1	NA	NA
TGTGCCAGTAGTATAGGTCCCTACTACGAGCAGTACTTC	CASSIGPYYEQYF	TRBV19	TRBJ2-7	NA	NA
TGTGCCAGCAGTGAAATGGGCCAACAGGGATACACAGATACGCAGTATTTT	CASSEMGQQGYTDTQYF	TRBV6-1	TRBJ2-3	NA	NA
TGTGCCTGGATACGACAGTCGAACACTGAAGCTTTCTTT	CAWIRQSNTEAFF	TRBV30	TRBJ1-1	NA	NA
TGTGCCAGCAGCCTCGCCGGGGGGGCGATCGAGCAGTACTTC	CASSLAGGAIEQYF	TRBV6-6	TRBJ2-7	NA	TRBD2
TGCGCCAGCAGCCAACTAGCGGGCGAAGAGACCCAGTACTTC	CASSQLAGEETQYF	TRBV5-1	TRBJ2-5	NA	TRBD2
TGTGCCAGCAGTTTTGCAGCGGGAGATACCTACGAGCAGTACTTC	CASSFAAGDTYEQYF	TRBV27	TRBJ2-7	NA	TRBD2
TGCGCCAGCAGCTTATGGCCTGGCACAGATACGCAGTATTTT	CASSLWPGTDTQYF	TRBV5-1	TRBJ2-3	NA	NA